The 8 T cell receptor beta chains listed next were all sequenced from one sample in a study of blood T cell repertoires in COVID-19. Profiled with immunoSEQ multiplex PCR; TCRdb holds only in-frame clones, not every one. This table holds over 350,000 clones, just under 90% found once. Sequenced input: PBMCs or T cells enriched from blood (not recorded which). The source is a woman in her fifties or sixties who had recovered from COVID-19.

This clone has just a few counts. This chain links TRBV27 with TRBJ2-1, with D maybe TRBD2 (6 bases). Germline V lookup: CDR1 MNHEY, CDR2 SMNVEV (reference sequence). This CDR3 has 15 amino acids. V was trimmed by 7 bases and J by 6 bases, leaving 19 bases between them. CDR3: CASKAAGRAGNEQFF. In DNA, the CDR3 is TGTGCCAGCAAGGCTGCAGGGCGAGCGGGCAATGAGCAGTTCTTC.

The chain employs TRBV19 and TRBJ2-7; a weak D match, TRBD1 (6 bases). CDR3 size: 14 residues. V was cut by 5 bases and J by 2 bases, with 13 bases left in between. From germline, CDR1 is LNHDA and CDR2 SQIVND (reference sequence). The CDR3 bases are TGTGCCAGTAGTCACAGGGATATCCCCTACGAGCAGTACTTC. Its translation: CASSHRDIPYEQYF. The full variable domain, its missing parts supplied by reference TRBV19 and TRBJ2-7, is DGGITQSPKYLFRKEGQNVTLSCEQNLNHDAMYWYRQDPGQGLRLIYYSQIVNDFQKGDIAEGYSVSREKKESFPLTVTSAQKNPTAFYLCASSHRDIPYEQYFGPGTRLTVT.

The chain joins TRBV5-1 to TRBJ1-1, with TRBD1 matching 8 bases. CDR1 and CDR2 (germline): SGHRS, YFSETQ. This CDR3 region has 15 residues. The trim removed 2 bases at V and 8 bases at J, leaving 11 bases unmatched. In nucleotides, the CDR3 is TGCGCCAGCAGCTTCGGGGACAGGAAGGAAGAGGAAGCTTTCTTT. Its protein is CASSFGDRKEEEAFF.

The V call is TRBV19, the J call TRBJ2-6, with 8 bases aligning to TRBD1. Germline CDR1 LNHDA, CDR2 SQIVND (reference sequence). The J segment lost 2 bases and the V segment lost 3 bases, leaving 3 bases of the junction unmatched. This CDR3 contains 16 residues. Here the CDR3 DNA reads TGTGCCAGTAGTATCGACAGGGGCGCTGGGGCCAACGTCCTGACTTTC. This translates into CASSIDRGAGANVLTF.

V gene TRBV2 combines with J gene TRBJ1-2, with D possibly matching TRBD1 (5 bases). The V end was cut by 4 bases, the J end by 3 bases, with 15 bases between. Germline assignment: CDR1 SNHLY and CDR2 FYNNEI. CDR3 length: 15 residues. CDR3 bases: TGTGCCAGCAGTGTCCTGGTATCGGGGGACTATGGCTACACCTTC. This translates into CASSVLVSGDYGYTF.

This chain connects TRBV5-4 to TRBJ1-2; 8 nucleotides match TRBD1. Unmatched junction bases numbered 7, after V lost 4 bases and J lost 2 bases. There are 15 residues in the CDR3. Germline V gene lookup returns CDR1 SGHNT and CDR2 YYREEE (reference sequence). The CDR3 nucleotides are TGTGCCAGCAGCCCTGGACAGGGCAACAACTATGGCTACACCTTC. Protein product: CASSPGQGNNYGYTF.

The CDR3 here is CASSTETSGANVLTF. CDR3 coding DNA: TGTGCCAGTAGTACGGAGACCTCTGGGGCCAACGTCCTGACTTTC. This chain joins TRBV19 and TRBJ2-6; D unresolved. From germline, CDR1 is LNHDA and CDR2 SQIVND (reference sequence). With 4 bases removed from V and 0 bases from J, the gap between germline ends came to 7 bases. The CDR3 consists of 15 residues.

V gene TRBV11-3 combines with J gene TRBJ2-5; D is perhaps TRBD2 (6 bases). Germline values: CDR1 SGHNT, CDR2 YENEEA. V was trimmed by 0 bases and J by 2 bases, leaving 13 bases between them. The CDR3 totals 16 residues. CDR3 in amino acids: CASSLDSGTKQETQYF. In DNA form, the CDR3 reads TGTGCCAGCAGCTTAGATAGCGGCACAAAACAAGAGACCCAGTACTTC.